This T cell receptor beta chain was identified during a study of CD8+ T cells in alopecia areata. Study observations and caveats: Administration of tofacitinib significantly diminished scalp clonality and expanded CD8+ clones within the top 100.

V lost 7 bases to trimming and J lost 1 base; unmatched junction nucleotides: 4. CDR1 is SGDLS, CDR2 YYNGEE, per germline. The length of the CDR3 is 14 residues. Worth noting for this clone: As yet, its antigen is unknown.

Reverse transcribed after extraction, RNA yielded cDNA as the sequencing template. Libraries were prepared by immunoSEQ multiplex PCR; TCRdb keeps only in-frame clonotypes and omits some of them. The table includes approximately 170,000 clones, around 60% detected once. As to treatment: oral pan-JAK inhibitor, 5-10 mg twice daily. The starting material was CD4+ T cells sorted from blood, obtained at week 4, from a patient treated with tofacitinib. This chain connects TRBV9 to TRBJ2-5; 10 positions agree with TRBD2. The TCR sequence derives from a human donor with alopecia areata. The CDR3, as DNA: TGTGCCAGCTCGAGCGGGAGGGCCCAAGAGACCCAGTACTTC. Protein: CASSSGRAQETQYF.